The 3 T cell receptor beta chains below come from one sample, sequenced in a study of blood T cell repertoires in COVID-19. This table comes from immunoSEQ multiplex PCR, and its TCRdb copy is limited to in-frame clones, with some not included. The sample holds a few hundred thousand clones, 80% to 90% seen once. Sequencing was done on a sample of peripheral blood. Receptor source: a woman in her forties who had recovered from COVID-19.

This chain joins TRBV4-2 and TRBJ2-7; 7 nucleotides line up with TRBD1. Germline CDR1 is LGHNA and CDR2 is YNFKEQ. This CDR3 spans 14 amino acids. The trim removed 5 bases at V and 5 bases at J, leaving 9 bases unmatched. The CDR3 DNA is TGTGCCAGCAGCGTCCGACAGGGTATTCACGAGCAGTACTTC. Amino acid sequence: CASSVRQGIHEQYF.

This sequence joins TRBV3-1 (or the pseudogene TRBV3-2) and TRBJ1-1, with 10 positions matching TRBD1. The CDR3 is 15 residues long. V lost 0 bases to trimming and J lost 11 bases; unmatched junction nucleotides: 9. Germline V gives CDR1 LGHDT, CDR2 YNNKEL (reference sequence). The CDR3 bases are TGTGCCAGCAGCCAAGACGGGACAGGGGTGTTCAGGGCTTTCTTT. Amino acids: CASSQDGTGVFRAFF.

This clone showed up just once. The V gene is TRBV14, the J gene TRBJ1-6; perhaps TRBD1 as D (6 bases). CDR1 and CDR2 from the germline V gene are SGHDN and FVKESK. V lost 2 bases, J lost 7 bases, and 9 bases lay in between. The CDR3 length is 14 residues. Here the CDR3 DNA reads TGTGCCAGCAGCCAACGCCAGGGGAATTCACCCCTCCACTTT. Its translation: CASSQRQGNSPLHF.